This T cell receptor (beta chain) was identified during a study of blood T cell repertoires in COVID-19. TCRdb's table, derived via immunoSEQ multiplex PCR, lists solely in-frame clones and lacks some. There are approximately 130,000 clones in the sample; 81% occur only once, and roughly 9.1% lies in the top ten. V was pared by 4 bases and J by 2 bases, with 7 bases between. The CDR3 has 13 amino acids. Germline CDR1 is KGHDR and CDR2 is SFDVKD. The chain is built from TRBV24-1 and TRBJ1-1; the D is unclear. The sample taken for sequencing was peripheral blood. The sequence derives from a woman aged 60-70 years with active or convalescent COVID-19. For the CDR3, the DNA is TGTGCCACCAGTGACCCATTTAACACTGAAGCTTTCTTT. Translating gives CATSDPFNTEAFF.